This TCR beta chain appears in the sequencing data of a study of T cell clonotyping in hematopoietic cell transplantation. For the study at large: Pretransplant recipient samples were taken after cytoreduction.

The method was immunoSEQ multiplex PCR; TCRdb's version includes in-frame clones alone and lacks a portion of them. The data hold about 16,000 clones, with roughly 93% observed a single time. CDR1 is LGHNA, CDR2 YSLEER, per germline. V lost 0 bases and J lost 5, with 13 bases in between. The CDR3 loop spans 15 amino acids. Stated time point: recipient sample about 28 days before transplant, after cytoreduction. The specimen comprised peripheral blood mononuclear cells, sampled before stem cell transplant. The receptor was isolated from a young man with biphenotypic leukemia. Some clones in this sample may be carry-over from other donors' samples. This chain links TRBV4-3 with TRBJ2-5; no clear D gene. In DNA, the CDR3 is TGCGCCAGCAGCCAAGATGTAGGACCACGGGAGACCCAGTACTTC. Translating gives CASSQDVGPRETQYF.